The T cell receptor (beta chain) described here comes from a study of regulatory T cells in long-lasting Graves disease. Time point: persistent/refractory GD, antithyroid drugs over 5 years with positive TRAb. The TCR library was made from RNA that had been extracted from PBMCs in TRIzol. Turning to this clonotype: The antigen is undetermined.

Trimming stripped 6 bases from V and 7 bases from J, with 19 bases between. The CDR3 length is 13 residues. Germline CDR1 reads DFQATT; CDR2 reads SNEGSKA (reference sequence). Study-wide results and caveats: The number of shared public clonotypes was higher in persistent patients (more than 2,500) than new patients (roughly 970).

The authors built TCR beta libraries using iRepertoire HTBI primers and Arm-PCR of CDR3 regions. TCRdb reprocessed the multiplex PCR reads with MiXCR, giving one entry per CDR3 protein. This sample has over 350,000 distinct CDR3 sequences, with around 21% found just once. The sequence was obtained from a female donor with Graves disease. J is TRBJ2-7 and V is TRBV20-1; tentatively, D is TRBD1 (6 bases). The source was peripheral blood mononuclear cells (PBMCs), collected when the disease was refractory, from a patient treated with antithyroid drugs. This CDR3 reads CSAPATGQGEQYF. CDR3 in DNA: TGCAGTGCCCCGGCAACAGGGCAGGGGGAGCAGTACTTC.